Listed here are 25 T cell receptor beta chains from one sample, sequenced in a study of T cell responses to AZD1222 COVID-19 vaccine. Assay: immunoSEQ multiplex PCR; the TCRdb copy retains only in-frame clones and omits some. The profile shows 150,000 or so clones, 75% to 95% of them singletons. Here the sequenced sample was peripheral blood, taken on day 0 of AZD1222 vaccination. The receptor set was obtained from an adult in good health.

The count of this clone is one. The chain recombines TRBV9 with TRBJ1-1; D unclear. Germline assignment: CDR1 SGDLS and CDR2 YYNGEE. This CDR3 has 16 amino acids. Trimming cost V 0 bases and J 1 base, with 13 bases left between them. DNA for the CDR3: TGTGCCAGCAGCGTAGCGGCTCGATGGGAGAACACTGAAGCTTTCTTT. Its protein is CASSVAARWENTEAFF.

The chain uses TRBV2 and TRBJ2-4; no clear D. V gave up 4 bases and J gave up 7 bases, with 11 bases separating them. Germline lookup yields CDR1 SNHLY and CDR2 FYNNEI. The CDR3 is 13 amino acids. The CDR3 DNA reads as TGTGCCAGCAGTGGCTTGGGCCTTAACATTCAGTACTTC. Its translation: CASSGLGLNIQYF.

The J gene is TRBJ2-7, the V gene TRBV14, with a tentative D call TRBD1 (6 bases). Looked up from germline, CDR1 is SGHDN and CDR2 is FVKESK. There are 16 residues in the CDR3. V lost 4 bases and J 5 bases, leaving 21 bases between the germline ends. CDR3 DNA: TGTGCCAGCAGCCTCGTACCCGGGACATTCTATGACGAGCAGTACTTC. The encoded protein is CASSLVPGTFYDEQYF.

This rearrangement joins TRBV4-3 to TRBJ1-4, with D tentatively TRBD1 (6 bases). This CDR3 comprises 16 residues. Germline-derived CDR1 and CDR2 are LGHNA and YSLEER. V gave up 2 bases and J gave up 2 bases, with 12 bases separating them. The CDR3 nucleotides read TGCGCCAGCAGCCAATATGGGGGCCGGACTAATGAAAAACTGTTTTTT. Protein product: CASSQYGGRTNEKLFF.

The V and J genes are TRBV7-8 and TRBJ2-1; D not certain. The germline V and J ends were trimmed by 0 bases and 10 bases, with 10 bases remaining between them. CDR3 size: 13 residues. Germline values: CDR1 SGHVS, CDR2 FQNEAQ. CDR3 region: CASSLAPAGEQFF. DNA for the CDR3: TGTGCCAGCAGCTTAGCCCCTGCTGGGGAGCAGTTCTTC.

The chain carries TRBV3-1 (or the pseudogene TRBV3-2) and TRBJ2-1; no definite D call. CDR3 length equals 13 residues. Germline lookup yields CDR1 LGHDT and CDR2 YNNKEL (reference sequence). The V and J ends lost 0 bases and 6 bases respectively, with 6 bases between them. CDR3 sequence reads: CASSQDPVNEQFF. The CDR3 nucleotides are TGTGCCAGCAGCCAAGATCCCGTCAATGAGCAGTTCTTC.

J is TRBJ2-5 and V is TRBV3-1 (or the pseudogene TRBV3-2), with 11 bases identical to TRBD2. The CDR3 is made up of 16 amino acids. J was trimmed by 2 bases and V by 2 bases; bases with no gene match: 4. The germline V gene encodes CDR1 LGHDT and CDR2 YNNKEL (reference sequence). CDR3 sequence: CASSQQTSGGQETQYF. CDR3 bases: TGTGCCAGCAGCCAACAAACTAGCGGGGGTCAAGAGACCCAGTACTTC.

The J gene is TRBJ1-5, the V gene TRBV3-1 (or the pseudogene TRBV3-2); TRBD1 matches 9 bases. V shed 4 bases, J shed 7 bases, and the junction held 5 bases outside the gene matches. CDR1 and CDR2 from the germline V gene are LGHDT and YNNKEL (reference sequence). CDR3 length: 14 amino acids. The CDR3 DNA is TGTGCCAGCAGCCCTGGGACAGGGCGACAGCCCCAGCATTTT. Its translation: CASSPGTGRQPQHF.

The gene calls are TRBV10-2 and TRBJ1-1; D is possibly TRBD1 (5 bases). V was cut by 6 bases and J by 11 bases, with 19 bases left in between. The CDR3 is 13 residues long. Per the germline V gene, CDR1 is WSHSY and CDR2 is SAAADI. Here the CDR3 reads CASREGTRGDAFF. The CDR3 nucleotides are TGCGCCAGCAGGGAGGGGACGCGGGGCGACGCTTTCTTT.

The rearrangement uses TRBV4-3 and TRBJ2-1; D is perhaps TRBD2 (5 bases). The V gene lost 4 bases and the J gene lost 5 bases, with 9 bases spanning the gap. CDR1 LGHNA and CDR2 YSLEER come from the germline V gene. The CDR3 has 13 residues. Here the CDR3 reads CASSLGLDNEQFF. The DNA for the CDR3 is TGCGCCAGCAGCCTAGGACTGGACAATGAGCAGTTCTTC.

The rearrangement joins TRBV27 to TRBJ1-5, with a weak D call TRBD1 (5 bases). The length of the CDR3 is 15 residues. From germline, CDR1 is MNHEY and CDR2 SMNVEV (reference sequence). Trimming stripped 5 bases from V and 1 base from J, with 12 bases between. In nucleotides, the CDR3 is TGTGCCAGCAGTCTCGGGCAGGGAAGCAATCAGCCCCAGCATTTT. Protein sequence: CASSLGQGSNQPQHF.

The CDR3 coding sequence is TGCGCCAGCACCGAGAGGGGTGAGCAGTTCTTC. It codes for CASTERGEQFF. The rearrangement joins TRBV5-1 to TRBJ2-1, with D perhaps TRBD1 or TRBD2 (5 bases each). Germline CDR1 and CDR2: SGHRS and YFSETQ. The CDR3 is 11 residues long. V lost 6 bases, J lost 9 bases, and 10 bases lay in between.

The CDR3 reads CASSHRQGAYNEQFF. CDR3 bases: TGTGCCAGCAGCCATAGACAGGGGGCTTACAATGAGCAGTTCTTC. The chain is built from TRBV3-1 (or the pseudogene TRBV3-2) and TRBJ2-1; 10 bases are shared with TRBD1. With V trimmed by 3 bases and J by 4 bases, 3 bases remained unmatched. Germline V gene data show CDR1 as LGHDT and CDR2 as YNNKEL (reference sequence). The CDR3 contains 15 residues.

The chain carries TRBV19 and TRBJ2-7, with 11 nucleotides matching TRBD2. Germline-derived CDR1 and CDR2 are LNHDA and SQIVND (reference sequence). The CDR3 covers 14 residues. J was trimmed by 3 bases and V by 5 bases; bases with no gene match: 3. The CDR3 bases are TGTGCCAGTAGTTGGCTAGCGGGGGGCTACGAGCAGTACTTC. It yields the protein CASSWLAGGYEQYF.

The CDR3 DNA follows: TGTGCCAGCAGTCCCTGGCAGGTTAGCAATCAGCCCCAGCATTTT. Its protein product is CASSPWQVSNQPQHF. The chain combines TRBV6-6 with TRBJ1-5, with D unclear. Between the trimmed V and J ends, which lost 5 bases and 0 bases, there was a span of 11 bases. Germline CDR1 MNHNY, CDR2 SVGAGI (reference sequence). CDR3 length: 15 residues.

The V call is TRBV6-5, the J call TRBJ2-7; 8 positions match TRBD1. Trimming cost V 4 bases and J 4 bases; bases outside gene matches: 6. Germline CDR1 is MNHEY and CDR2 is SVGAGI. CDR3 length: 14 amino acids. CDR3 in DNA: TGTGCCAGCAGTTCGGGAGACAGGGGATACGAGCAGTACTTC. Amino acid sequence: CASSSGDRGYEQYF.

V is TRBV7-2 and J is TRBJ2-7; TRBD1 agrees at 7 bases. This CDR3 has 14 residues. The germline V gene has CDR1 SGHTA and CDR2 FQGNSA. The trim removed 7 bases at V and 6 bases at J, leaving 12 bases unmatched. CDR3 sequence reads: CASKTTGKGGEQYF. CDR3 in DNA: TGTGCCAGCAAAACGACAGGGAAAGGAGGCGAGCAGTACTTC.

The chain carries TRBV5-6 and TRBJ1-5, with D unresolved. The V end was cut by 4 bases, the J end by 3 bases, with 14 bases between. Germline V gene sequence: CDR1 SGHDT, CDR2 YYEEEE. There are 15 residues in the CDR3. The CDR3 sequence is CASSPLGQANQPQHF. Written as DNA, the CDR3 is TGTGCCAGCAGCCCCCTCGGGCAGGCCAATCAGCCCCAGCATTTT.

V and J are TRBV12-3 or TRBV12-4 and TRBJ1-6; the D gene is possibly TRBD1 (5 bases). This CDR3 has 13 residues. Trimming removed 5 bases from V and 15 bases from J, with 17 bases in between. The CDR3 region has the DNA TGTGCCAGCAGTCTGGCGGGGGGGATTCGCCTCCACTTT. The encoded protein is CASSLAGGIRLHF.

CDR3 nucleotide sequence: TGTGCCAGCAGTTATTCGACAACTATCTCTGGAAACACCATATATTTT. This gives the protein CASSYSTTISGNTIYF. The rearrangement links TRBV6-5 to TRBJ1-3; no firm D call. Looked up from germline, CDR1 is MNHEY and CDR2 is SVGAGI. V shed 3 bases and J shed 0 bases, with 12 bases lying between them. This CDR3 is 16 amino acids long.

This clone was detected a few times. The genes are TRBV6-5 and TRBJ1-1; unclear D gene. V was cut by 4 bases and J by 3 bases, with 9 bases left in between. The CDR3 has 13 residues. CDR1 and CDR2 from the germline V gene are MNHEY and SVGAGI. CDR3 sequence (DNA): TGTGCCAGCAGTTGGAGCAGCTACACTGAAGCTTTCTTT. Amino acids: CASSWSSYTEAFF.

CDR3 sequence: CAYGGGPDTFF. The CDR3 DNA follows: TGTGCCTACGGAGGGGGACCCGATACTTTCTTT. V usage is TRBV7-9 and J usage is TRBJ1-1, with a weak D call TRBD1 (6 bases). In germline, CDR1 is SEHNR, CDR2 FQNEAQ (reference sequence). V gave up 11 bases and J gave up 12 bases, with 19 bases separating them. The CDR3 runs to 11 residues.

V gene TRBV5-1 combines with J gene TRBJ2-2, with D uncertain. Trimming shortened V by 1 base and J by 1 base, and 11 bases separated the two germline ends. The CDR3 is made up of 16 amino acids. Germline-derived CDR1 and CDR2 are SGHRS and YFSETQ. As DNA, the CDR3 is TGCGCCAGCAGCTTGAAGTTGGTTGGGAACACCGGGGAGCTGTTTTTT. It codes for CASSLKLVGNTGELFF.

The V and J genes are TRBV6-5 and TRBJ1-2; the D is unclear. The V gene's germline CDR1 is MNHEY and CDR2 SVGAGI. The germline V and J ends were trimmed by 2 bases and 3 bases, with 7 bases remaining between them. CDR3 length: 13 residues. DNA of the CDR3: TGTGCCAGCAGTTACGGCGGGGACTATGGCTACACCTTC. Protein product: CASSYGGDYGYTF.

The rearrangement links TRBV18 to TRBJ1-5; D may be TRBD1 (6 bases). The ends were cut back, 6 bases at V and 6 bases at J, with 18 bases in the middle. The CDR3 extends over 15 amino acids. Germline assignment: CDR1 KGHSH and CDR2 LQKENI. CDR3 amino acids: CASSPRGLSSQPQHF. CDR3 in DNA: TGTGCCAGCTCTCCTCGGGGGCTGTCAAGTCAGCCCCAGCATTTT. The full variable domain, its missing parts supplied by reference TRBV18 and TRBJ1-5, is NAGVMQNPRHLVRRRGQEARLRCSPMKGHSHVYWYRQLPEEGLKFMVYLQKENIIDESGMPKERFSAEFPKEGPSILRIQQVVRGDSAAYFCASSPRGLSSQPQHFGDGTRLSIL.